This paragraph reports one T cell receptor (beta chain). Profiling relied on immunoSEQ multiplex PCR, and the TCRdb table lists in-frame clones only, not all of them. The sample includes tens of thousands of clones, 85% to 95% of them seen just once. These data belong to a study of blood T cell repertoires in COVID-19. The sequence derives from a man aged 60 to 69 with acute or convalescent COVID-19. The sample taken for sequencing was peripheral blood.

The CDR3 DNA sequence: TGTGCCAGCAGTGAAGCGGGAGCAAGAAGCGAGCAGTACTTC. Translation gives CASSEAGARSEQYF. This chain uses TRBV6-1 with TRBJ2-7; D is perhaps TRBD2 (5 bases). V was trimmed by 0 bases and J by 6 bases, leaving 12 bases between them. Germline loops: CDR1 MNHNS, CDR2 SASEGT. This CDR3 has 14 residues.